These 7 T cell receptor beta chains were sequenced from one sample in a study of shared clonotypes between healthy human individuals. Terminally differentiated effector memory CD45RA+ cells were left out of the naive CD8 fraction, which was CD45RO-negative and positively selected for CCR7. Some clones are missing from TCRdb's copy, which holds only in-frame ones; the method was immunoSEQ multiplex PCR. The repertoire holds about 2 million clones, with about 95% as singletons. The sample comprised naive CD8+ T cells sorted from blood. The receptors derive from a man in his late teens or twenties in good health.

This chain connects TRBV6-5 to TRBJ2-7, with 8 nucleotides matching TRBD2. Per the germline V gene, CDR1 is MNHEY and CDR2 is SVGAGI. Losses at the gene ends were 0 bases for V and 0 bases for J; bases not matched to a gene: 4. The CDR3 sequence is 16 residues long. The CDR3 sequence is CASSYSAGGSSYEQYF. The CDR3 DNA reads TGTGCCAGCAGTTACTCGGCGGGGGGATCCTCCTACGAGCAGTACTTC.

The V gene is TRBV7-9, the J gene TRBJ2-7; D ambiguous. The CDR3 runs to 14 residues. The V gene lost 1 base and the J gene lost 0 bases, with 7 bases spanning the gap. Per the germline V gene, CDR1 is SEHNR and CDR2 is FQNEAQ (reference sequence). This CDR3 reads CASSLGPSSYEQYF. For the CDR3, the DNA is TGTGCCAGCAGCTTAGGTCCGAGCTCCTACGAGCAGTACTTC.

The gene calls are TRBV30 and TRBJ1-6, with TRBD1 identical over 7 bases. The germline V gene encodes CDR1 GTSNPN and CDR2 SVGIG (reference sequence). J was trimmed by 0 bases and V by 7 bases; bases with no gene match: 15. CDR3 length: 18 amino acids. The CDR3 region is CASEEGADFSSYNSPLHF. DNA for the CDR3: TGTGCCTCCGAGGAGGGGGCCGACTTTAGCTCCTATAATTCACCCCTCCACTTT. Full variable domain (outside the CDR3, taken from reference TRBV30 and TRBJ1-6): SQTIHQWPATLVQPVGSPLSLECTVEGTSNPNLYWYRQAAGRGLQLLFYSVGIGQISSEVPQNLSASRPQDRQFILSSKKLLLSDSGFYLCASEEGADFSSYNSPLHFGNGTRLTVT.

The CDR3 here is CASSLLGQAELFF. CDR3 coding DNA: TGTGCCAGCAGTTTATTGGGGCAAGCGGAGCTGTTTTTT. The chain combines TRBV27 with TRBJ2-2; maybe TRBD1 (5 bases). With 1 base removed from V and 10 bases from J, the gap between germline ends came to 10 bases. This CDR3 region has 13 residues. Germline lookup yields CDR1 MNHEY and CDR2 SMNVEV (reference sequence).

The genes are TRBV28 and TRBJ2-1, with TRBD1 matching over 7 bases. CDR1 and CDR2 from the germline V gene are MDHEN and SYDVKM. This CDR3 contains 14 residues. J lost 5 bases, V lost 0 bases, and 1 base had no gene match. Written as DNA, the CDR3 is TGTGCCAGCAGTTTATGGACAGGGAACAATGAGCAGTTCTTC. Its protein is CASSLWTGNNEQFF.

This sequence joins TRBV13 and TRBJ2-7; 8 bases match TRBD1. Germline lookup yields CDR1 PRHDT and CDR2 FYEKMQ (reference sequence). The J segment lost 3 bases and the V segment lost 5 bases, leaving 9 bases of the junction unmatched. This CDR3 has 15 residues. This CDR3 reads CASSPRQGTGYEQYF. CDR3 in DNA: TGTGCCAGCAGCCCTCGACAGGGGACGGGCTACGAGCAGTACTTC.

The rearrangement links TRBV10-3 to TRBJ2-3; D may correspond to TRBD1 or TRBD2 (6 bases each). Per the germline V gene, CDR1 is ENHRY and CDR2 is SYGVKD. V lost 8 bases and J lost 1, with 16 bases in between. The CDR3 runs 15 residues. The CDR3 bases are TGTGCCATCTCTGGGGGAAGGGGGGGCACAGATACGCAGTATTTT. Amino acids: CAISGGRGGTDTQYF.